The rows below give T cell receptor beta chains drawn from one sample of a study of blood T cell repertoires in COVID-19. TCRdb's table, derived via immunoSEQ multiplex PCR, lists solely in-frame clones and lacks some. Counted here are about 110,000 clones, 80% to 90% occurring once; the ten biggest clones make up more than 15%. Specimen: peripheral blood. These receptors all come from an older woman with acute or convalescent COVID-19. Each CDR3 is given with its conserved first and last residue. The D gene is left open where the match is weak. A row's size may be missing; if present it is once, few, many or a size class.

V gene	clone size	D gene	J gene	CDR3 protein
TRBV12-3/TRBV12-4	-	-	TRBJ1-3	CASRYTGGNTIYF
TRBV5-6	-	TRBD1	TRBJ1-1	CASSMSPGTVNTEAFF
TRBV4-1	-	-	TRBJ1-4	CASSQGLSGEKLFF
TRBV6-2/TRBV6-3	few	-	TRBJ2-7	CASSEGYEQYF
TRBV30	-	-	TRBJ2-7	CAWNTGTYSYEQYF
TRBV28	-	-	TRBJ1-4	CASGTGTNEKLFF
TRBV5-1	few	-	TRBJ1-1	CASSLAGGYVDAFF
TRBV5-8	-	-	TRBJ1-2	CASSTRDQLWLGYTF
TRBV28	-	TRBD1	TRBJ1-2	CASSLYGTALYGYTF
TRBV7-9	-	-	TRBJ1-1	CASSASGTPNTEAFF
TRBV7-9	few	-	TRBJ1-1	CASSSNRAAWVEAFF
TRBV5-1	-	-	TRBJ2-3	CASSLERTDTDTQYF
TRBV2	few	TRBD1	TRBJ1-2	CASTQGTGRTRGYTF
TRBV18	-	-	TRBJ1-1	CASSPIGGSRAFF
TRBV25-1	once	TRBD1	TRBJ1-1	CASSLTGAWTEAFF
TRBV29-1	once	TRBD1	TRBJ2-7	CSVPKLRTGPSEQYF
TRBV14	-	TRBD2	TRBJ2-4	CASSQPLAGGKNIQYF
TRBV7-3	few	TRBD1	TRBJ1-2	CASSLTAGGFDGYTF
TRBV5-1	-	TRBD2	TRBJ2-1	CASSSRTRSLEQFF
TRBV6-5	-	-	TRBJ2-7	CASTTSGGGRYEQYF
TRBV4-1	-	TRBD2	TRBJ2-1	CASSSGRTSGVNEQFF
TRBV30	-	TRBD1	TRBJ1-2	CAWSLTGTYGYTF
TRBV19	-	TRBD1	TRBJ2-7	CASSNFRDRGSYEQYF
TRBV7-2	-	TRBD1	TRBJ1-5	CASSEDRNQPQHF
TRBV6-5	-	TRBD1	TRBJ1-3	CASSEGQLSGNTIYF
TRBV4-1	-	TRBD1	TRBJ1-2	CASTGQGGYGYTF
TRBV15	-	TRBD1	TRBJ1-5	CATSSSQDRSQPQHF
TRBV4-1	-	-	TRBJ1-2	CASSQGPGTNYGYTF
TRBV5-1	-	TRBD2	TRBJ2-5	CASSLGGRGDQETQYF
TRBV11-3	-	TRBD2	TRBJ2-2	CARDLAGDTGELFF
TRBV10-3	-	TRBD2	TRBJ2-7	CAISDPSGDSYGDEQYF
TRBV28	-	-	TRBJ1-4	CASKYGGEKLFF
TRBV7-9	-	TRBD1	TRBJ2-3	CATVRDRGSTDTQYF
TRBV5-1	-	-	TRBJ1-3	CASSLQGTPGNTIYF
TRBV28	once	-	TRBJ2-7	CASREWAGSIYEQYF
TRBV7-2	-	TRBD1	TRBJ1-5	CASSLTGGNQPQHF